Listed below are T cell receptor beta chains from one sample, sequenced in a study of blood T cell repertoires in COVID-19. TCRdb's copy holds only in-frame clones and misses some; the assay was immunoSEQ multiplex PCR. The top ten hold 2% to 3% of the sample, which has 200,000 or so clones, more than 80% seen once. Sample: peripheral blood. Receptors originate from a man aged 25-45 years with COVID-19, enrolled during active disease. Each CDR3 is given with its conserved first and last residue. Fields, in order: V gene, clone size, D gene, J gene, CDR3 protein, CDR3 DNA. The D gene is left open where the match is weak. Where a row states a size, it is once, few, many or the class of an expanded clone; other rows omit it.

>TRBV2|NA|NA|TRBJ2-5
CASRGEGSTRGAKETQYF
TGTGCCAGCAGGGGCGAGGGTAGTACCAGGGGGGCTAAAGAGACCCAGTACTTC
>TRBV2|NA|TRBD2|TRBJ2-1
CASRPGLAMDEQFF
TGTGCCAGCAGACCGGGACTAGCTATGGATGAGCAGTTCTTC
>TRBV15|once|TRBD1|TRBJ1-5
CATSRGDRGTNQPQHF
TGTGCCACCAGCAGAGGGGACAGGGGAACCAATCAGCCCCAGCATTTT
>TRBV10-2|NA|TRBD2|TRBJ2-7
CASSEYNSGSYEQYF
TGCGCCAGCAGTGAATATAATAGCGGGTCCTACGAGCAGTACTTC
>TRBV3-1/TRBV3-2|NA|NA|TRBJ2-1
CASRDRGSDNEQFF
TGTGCCAGCAGGGACCGGGGGTCAGACAATGAGCAGTTCTTC
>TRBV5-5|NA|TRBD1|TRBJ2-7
CASSRQGAYEQYF
TGTGCCAGCAGCCGACAGGGGGCTTACGAGCAGTACTTC
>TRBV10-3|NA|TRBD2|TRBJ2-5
CAIRQAGGRETQYF
TGTGCCATCCGTCAAGCGGGGGGGCGGGAGACCCAGTACTTC
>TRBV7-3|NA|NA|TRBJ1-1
CASSLKSGGPHLNTEAFF
TGTGCCAGCAGCTTAAAATCGGGTGGCCCGCATCTGAACACTGAAGCTTTCTTT
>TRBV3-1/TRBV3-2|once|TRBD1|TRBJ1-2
CASSQWGQGTNYGYTF
TGTGCCAGCAGCCAATGGGGACAGGGTACTAACTATGGCTACACCTTC
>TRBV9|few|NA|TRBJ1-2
CASSGGTLPYGYTF
TGTGCCAGCAGCGGAGGTACACTGCCCTATGGCTACACCTTC
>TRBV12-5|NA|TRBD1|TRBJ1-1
CASGLSTGQVGNTEAFF
TGTGCTAGTGGTTTGTCCACGGGACAGGTGGGGAACACTGAAGCTTTCTTT
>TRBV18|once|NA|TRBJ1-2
CASSPNRANYGYTF
TGTGCCAGCTCACCAAACAGGGCTAACTATGGCTACACCTTC
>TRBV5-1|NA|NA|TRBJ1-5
CASSLGGISNQPQHF
TGCGCCAGCAGCTTGGGAGGGATTAGCAATCAGCCCCAGCATTTT
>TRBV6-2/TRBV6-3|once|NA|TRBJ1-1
CASSYDRRVTEAFF
TGTGCCAGCAGTTATGACAGGCGCGTCACTGAAGCTTTCTTT